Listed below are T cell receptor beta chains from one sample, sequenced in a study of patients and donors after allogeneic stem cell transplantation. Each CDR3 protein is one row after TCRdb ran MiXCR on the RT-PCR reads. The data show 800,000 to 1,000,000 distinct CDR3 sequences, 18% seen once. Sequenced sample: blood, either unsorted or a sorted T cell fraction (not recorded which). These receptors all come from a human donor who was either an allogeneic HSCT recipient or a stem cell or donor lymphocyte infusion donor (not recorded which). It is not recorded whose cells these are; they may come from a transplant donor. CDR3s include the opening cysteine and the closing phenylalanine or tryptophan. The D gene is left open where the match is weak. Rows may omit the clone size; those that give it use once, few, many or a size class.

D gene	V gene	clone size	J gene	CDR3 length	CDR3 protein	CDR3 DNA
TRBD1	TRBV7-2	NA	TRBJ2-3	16	CASRASLGGGLDTQYF	TGTGCCAGCAGAGCCTCCCTAGGGGGCGGGCTAGATACGCAGTATTTT
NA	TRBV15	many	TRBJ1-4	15	CATTSGQGENEKLFF	TGTGCCACCACCTCGGGGCAGGGAGAAAATGAAAAACTGTTTTTT
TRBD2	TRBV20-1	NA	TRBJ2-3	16	CSARDRGGPGTDTQYF	TGCAGTGCTAGAGATCGCGGGGGGCCCGGCACAGATACGCAGTATTTT
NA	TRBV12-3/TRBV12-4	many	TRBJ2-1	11	CASSFRREQFF	TGTGCCAGCAGTTTTAGGCGCGAGCAGTTCTTC
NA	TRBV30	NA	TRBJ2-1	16	CAWSAPGRVIYNEQFF	TGTGCCTGGAGTGCCCCCGGCAGGGTGATATACAATGAGCAGTTCTTC
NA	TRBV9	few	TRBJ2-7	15	CASSVSAGDPHEQYF	TGTGCCAGCAGCGTCTCGGCAGGGGATCCCCACGAGCAGTACTTC
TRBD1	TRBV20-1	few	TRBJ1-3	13	CSASRDRGHTIYF	TGCAGTGCTAGCCGGGACAGGGGACACACCATATATTTT
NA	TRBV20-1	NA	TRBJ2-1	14	CSARSSRGVDEQFF	TGCAGTGCTAGAAGTAGTCGCGGGGTTGATGAGCAGTTCTTC
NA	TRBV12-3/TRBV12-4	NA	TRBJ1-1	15	CASSLWRRANTEAFF	TGTGCCAGCAGTTTATGGCGCAGGGCGAACACTGAAGCTTTCTTT
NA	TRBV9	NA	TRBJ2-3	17	CASSTTRGGGLTDTQYF	TGTGCCAGCAGTACTACTAGGGGCGGGGGCCTCACAGATACGCAGTATTTT
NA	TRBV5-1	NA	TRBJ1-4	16	CASSSTWTATNEKLFF	TGCGCCAGCAGCTCTACTTGGACTGCAACTAATGAAAAACTGTTTTTT
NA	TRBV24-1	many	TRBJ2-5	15	CATKALPGAGETQYF	TGTGCCACCAAAGCCCTTCCGGGGGCTGGAGAGACCCAGTACTTC
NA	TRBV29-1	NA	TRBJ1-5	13	CSVVINRNQPQHF	TGCAGCGTTGTAATTAATCGGAATCAGCCCCAGCATTTT
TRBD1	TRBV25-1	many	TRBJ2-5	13	CASRKTGVETQYF	TGTGCCAGCAGGAAAACAGGGGTGGAGACCCAGTACTTC
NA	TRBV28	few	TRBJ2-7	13	CASSQRTPYEQYF	TGTGCCAGCAGCCAGCGGACTCCCTACGAGCAGTACTTC
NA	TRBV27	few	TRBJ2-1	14	CASSLSSPGNEQFF	TGTGCCAGCAGTTTATCGAGTCCAGGGAATGAGCAGTTCTTC
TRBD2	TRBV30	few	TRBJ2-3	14	CAWRAGDIADTQYF	TGTGCCTGGAGAGCGGGAGATATCGCAGATACGCAGTATTTT
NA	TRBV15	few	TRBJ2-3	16	CATSRPRRDGTDTQYF	TGTGCCACCAGCAGACCTAGGAGGGACGGCACAGATACGCAGTATTTT
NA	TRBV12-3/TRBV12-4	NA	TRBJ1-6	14	CASSLARRNSPLHF	TGTGCCAGCAGTTTAGCCCGACGTAATTCACCCCTCCACTTT
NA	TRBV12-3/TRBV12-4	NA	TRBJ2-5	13	CASGASHEETQYF	TGTGCCTCCGGGGCGTCCCACGAAGAGACCCAGTACTTC
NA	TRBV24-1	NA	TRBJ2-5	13	CATSLRGGETQYF	TGTGCCACCAGTCTGAGGGGCGGAGAGACCCAGTACTTC
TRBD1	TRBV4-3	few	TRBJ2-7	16	CASSQDLWDSSYEQYF	TGCGCCAGCAGCCAAGATTTATGGGACAGCTCCTACGAGCAGTACTTC
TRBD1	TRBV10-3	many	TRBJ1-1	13	CAISGQGNTEAFF	TGTGCCATCAGTGGACAGGGGAACACTGAAGCTTTCTTT
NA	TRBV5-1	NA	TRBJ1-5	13	CASRLEFDQPQHF	TGCGCCAGCAGACTAGAATTCGATCAGCCCCAGCATTTT
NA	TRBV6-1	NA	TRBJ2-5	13	CASRRTGVETQYF	TGTGCCAGCAGAAGGACCGGTGTAGAGACCCAGTACTTC
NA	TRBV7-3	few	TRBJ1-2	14	CASSFEGGDYGYTF	TGTGCCAGCAGCTTTGAGGGGGGTGACTATGGCTACACCTTC
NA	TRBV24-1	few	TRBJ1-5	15	CATSDPGTPNQPQHF	TGTGCCACCAGTGATCCCGGGACACCAAATCAGCCCCAGCATTTT
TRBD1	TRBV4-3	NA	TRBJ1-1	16	CASSQETQGAGTEAFF	TGCGCCAGCAGCCAGGAAACGCAGGGGGCTGGGACTGAAGCTTTCTTT
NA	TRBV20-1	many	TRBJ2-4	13	CSASRLDENIQYF	TGCAGTGCTAGCAGGCTAGATGAAAACATTCAGTACTTC
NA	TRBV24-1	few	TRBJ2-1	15	CATSPDARMYNEQFF	TGTGCCACCAGCCCGGACGCCAGGATGTACAATGAGCAGTTCTTC
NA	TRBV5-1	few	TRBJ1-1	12	CASSLKGVEAFF	TGCGCCAGCAGCTTGAAGGGAGTTGAAGCTTTCTTT
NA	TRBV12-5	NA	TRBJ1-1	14	CASGLGTDVTEAFF	TGTGCTAGTGGTTTGGGAACGGACGTGACTGAAGCTTTCTTT
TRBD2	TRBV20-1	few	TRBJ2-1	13	CSARGLAGDEQFF	TGCAGTGCTAGAGGACTAGCTGGGGATGAGCAGTTCTTC
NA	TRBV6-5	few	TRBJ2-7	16	CASSYTRRPFSYEQYF	TGTGCCAGCAGTTACACCCGGAGGCCGTTTTCCTACGAGCAGTACTTC
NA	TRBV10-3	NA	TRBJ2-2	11	CAIGITGELFF	TGTGCCATCGGTATTACCGGGGAGCTGTTTTTT
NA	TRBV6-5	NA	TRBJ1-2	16	CASSYSRPGRSYGYTF	TGTGCCAGCAGTTACTCCCGGCCCGGGAGGAGTTATGGCTACACCTTC
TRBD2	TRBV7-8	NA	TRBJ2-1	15	CASSRSGGALHEQFF	TGTGCCAGCAGCCGAAGCGGGGGGGCATTGCATGAGCAGTTCTTC
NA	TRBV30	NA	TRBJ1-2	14	CAWSPPGLGDGYTF	TGTGCCTGGAGTCCCCCAGGGCTCGGGGATGGCTACACCTTC
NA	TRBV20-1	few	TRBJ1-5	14	CSARGTAMNQPQHF	TGCAGTGCTAGAGGGACGGCGATGAATCAGCCCCAGCATTTT
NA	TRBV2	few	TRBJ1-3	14	CASSVQGVRNTIYF	TGTGCCAGCAGCGTACAGGGCGTTAGAAACACCATATATTTT
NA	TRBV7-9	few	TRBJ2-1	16	CASSPGTKAGYNEQFF	TGTGCCAGCAGCCCGGGGACCAAGGCCGGTTACAATGAGCAGTTCTTC
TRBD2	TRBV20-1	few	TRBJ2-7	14	CSATGGLAGNEQYF	TGCAGTGCCACAGGGGGACTAGCGGGAAACGAGCAGTACTTC
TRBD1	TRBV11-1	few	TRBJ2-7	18	CASSLYHPDRDRTYEQYF	TGTGCCAGCAGCCTCTACCACCCGGACAGGGACCGTACCTACGAGCAGTACTTC
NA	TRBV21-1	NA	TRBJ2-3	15	CASRQYQERTDTQYF	TGTGCCAGCAGGCAATATCAGGAACGCACAGATACGCAGTATTTT
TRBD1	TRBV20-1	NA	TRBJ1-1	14	CSATGTGGWTEAFF	TGCAGTGCAACCGGGACAGGGGGATGGACTGAAGCTTTCTTT
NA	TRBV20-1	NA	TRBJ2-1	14	CSAKPSQHYNEQFF	TGCAGTGCTAAACCGTCTCAGCACTACAATGAGCAGTTCTTC
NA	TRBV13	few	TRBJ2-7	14	CASRPSARTYEQYF	TGTGCCAGCAGGCCGAGTGCGAGAACCTACGAGCAGTACTTC
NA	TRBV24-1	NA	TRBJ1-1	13	CATSDRYNTEAFF	TGTGCCACCAGTGACCGATATAACACTGAAGCTTTCTTT